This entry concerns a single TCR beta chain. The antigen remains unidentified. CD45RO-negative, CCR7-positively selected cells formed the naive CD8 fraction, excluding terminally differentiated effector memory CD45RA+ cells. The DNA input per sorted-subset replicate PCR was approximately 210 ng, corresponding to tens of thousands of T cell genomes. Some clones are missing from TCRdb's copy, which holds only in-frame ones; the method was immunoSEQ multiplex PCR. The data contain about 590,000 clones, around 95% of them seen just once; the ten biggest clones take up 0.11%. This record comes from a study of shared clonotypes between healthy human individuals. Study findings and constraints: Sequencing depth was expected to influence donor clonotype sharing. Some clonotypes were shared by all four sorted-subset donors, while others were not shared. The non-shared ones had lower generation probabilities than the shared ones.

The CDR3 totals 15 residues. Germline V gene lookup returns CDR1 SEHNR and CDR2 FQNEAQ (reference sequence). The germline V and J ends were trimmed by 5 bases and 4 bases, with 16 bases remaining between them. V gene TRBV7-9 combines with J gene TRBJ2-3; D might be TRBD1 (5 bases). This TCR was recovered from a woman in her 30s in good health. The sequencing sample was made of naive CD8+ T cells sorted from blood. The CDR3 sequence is CASSQQPTDADTQYF. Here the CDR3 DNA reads TGTGCCAGCAGCCAGCAGCCGACAGACGCAGATACGCAGTATTTT.